This T cell receptor (beta chain) was found in a study of Ad26.COV2.S vaccination and SARS-CoV-2 variants. In the study overall: Administration of Ad26.COV2.S was intramuscular, either once or twice 56 days apart. Overall study results and limits: Responses of spike-specific T cells (both CD8+ and CD4+) reportedly showed substantial breadth after vaccination. Vaccine recipients surpassed placebo recipients in spike-specific TCR breadth.

Treatment denoted: roughly 20 received Ad26.COV2.S at low or high dose, single or two shots; about 5 received placebo; per-sample allocation not given. Collection of samples fell on day 63 after the first vaccine or placebo injection. It was an adult aged 18-55 years in Boston who was the donor. The V gene's germline CDR1 is SGHAT and CDR2 FQNNGV. There are 15 residues in the CDR3. V lost 5 bases, J lost 5 bases, and 8 bases stayed unmatched. Of note for this clone: Its antigen is undetermined.

Libraries were prepared by immunoSEQ multiplex PCR; TCRdb keeps only in-frame clonotypes and omits some of them. The repertoire holds about 440,000 clones, with around 90% as singletons. This receptor was taken from a person aged 18-65 years who received the Ad26.COV2.S COVID-19 vaccine or a placebo. This specimen was peripheral blood, taken in a trial of Ad26.COV2.S vaccine versus placebo. The chain recombines TRBV11-2 with TRBJ1-4; 7 bases map to TRBD1. The CDR3 reads CASSPRGQVNEKLFF. CDR3 nucleotides: TGTGCCAGCAGCCCCCGAGGACAGGTCAATGAAAAACTGTTTTTT.